This T cell receptor (beta chain) was captured by sequencing in a study of blood T cell repertoires in COVID-19. The method was immunoSEQ multiplex PCR; TCRdb's version includes in-frame clones alone and lacks a portion of them. The sample includes a few hundred thousand clones, about 86% seen only once; the top ten take approximately 4.6%. Germline V gene lookup returns CDR1 LGHNA and CDR2 YNFKEQ. V shed 3 bases and J 0 bases; nucleotides not matched to a gene: 4. CDR3 size: 18 residues. This clone was seen a few times. Recruitment covered about 26 US areas and drew participants whose ages spanned roughly 18 to 90 years.

The specimen sequenced was PBMCs or T cells enriched from blood (not recorded which). This receptor was obtained from a woman in her 40s with acute COVID-19. This sequence joins TRBV4-2 and TRBJ2-2; 13 bases align to TRBD2. The CDR3 spells CASSQTGLAGPNTGELFF. As DNA, the CDR3 is TGTGCCAGCAGCCAGACGGGACTAGCGGGACCGAACACCGGGGAGCTGTTTTTT.